A single sample is the source of the 11 T cell receptor beta chains below, sequenced in a study of blood T cells in healthy people across ages. The use of a sample-barcoded 5' primer and a J-beta primer mix characterized a second PCR of about 7 to 12 cycles. TCRdb analysed the 5' RACE reads with MiXCR anew, one entry per CDR3 protein. The sample carries over 1,500,000 distinct CDR3 sequences, about two fifths recorded once. Sequenced sample: blood. The source of these receptors is a human donor in good health.

The CDR3 spells CASSLIQTRSGYTF. The CDR3 nucleotides read TGTGCCAGCAGCTTAATTCAAACTCGATCCGGCTACACCTTC. V gene TRBV7-2 combines with J gene TRBJ1-2; D remains ambiguous. Germline V gene lookup returns CDR1 SGHTA and CDR2 FQGNSA. The V end was cut by 2 bases, the J end by 8 bases, with 15 bases between. The CDR3 length is 14 residues. The whole variable domain, filled in from reference TRBV7-2 and TRBJ1-2, reads GAGVSQSPSNKVTEKGKDVELRCDPISGHTALYWYRQSLGQGLEFLIYFQGNSAPDKSGLPSDRFSAERTGGSVSTLTIQRTQQEDSAVYLCASSLIQTRSGYTFGSGTRLTVV.

This clonotype showed up just a few times. The chain joins TRBV29-1 to TRBJ2-6, with D possibly matching TRBD2 (6 bases). V dropped 4 bases and J dropped 2 bases, with 12 bases sitting between them. Germline V CDR1 and CDR2: SQVTM, ANQGSEA. The CDR3 loop spans 15 amino acids. The CDR3 spells CSVVLGTPGANVLTF. The CDR3 DNA sequence: TGCAGCGTTGTTCTCGGGACTCCTGGGGCCAACGTCCTGACTTTC. The full variable domain, its missing parts supplied by reference TRBV29-1 and TRBJ2-6, is SAVISQKPSRDICQRGTSLTIQCQVDSQVTMMFWYRQQPGQSLTLIATANQGSEATYESGFVIDKFPISRPNLTFSTLTVSNMSPEDSSIYLCSVVLGTPGANVLTFGAGSRLTVL.

The V and J genes are TRBV20-1 and TRBJ2-1, with 10 nucleotides matching TRBD2. Germline V CDR1 and CDR2: DFQATT, SNEGSKA (reference sequence). J gave up 3 bases and V 0 bases, and 14 bases lay outside the gene matches. This CDR3 spans 19 amino acids. The CDR3, as DNA: TGCAGTGCTAGAGATCGGGGGTCAAGCGGGGGGGCCTTCTACAATGAGCAGTTCTTC. This sequence encodes CSARDRGSSGGAFYNEQFF.

This sequence joins TRBV6-1 and TRBJ2-6; no reliable D call. From germline, CDR1 is MNHNS and CDR2 SASEGT. The V and J ends lost 1 base and 0 bases respectively, with 10 bases between them. The CDR3 length is 17 residues. The CDR3 sequence is CASSEGHAYSGANVLTF. In DNA, the CDR3 is TGTGCCAGCAGTGAAGGCCACGCCTACTCTGGGGCCAACGTCCTGACTTTC.

This clonotype was seen only a few times. The J gene is TRBJ2-1, the V gene TRBV29-1; the D call may be TRBD1 or TRBD2 (5 bases each). CDR1 is SQVTM, CDR2 ANQGSEA, per germline. Trimming pared 6 bases from V and 10 bases from J, leaving 16 bases between. This CDR3 spans 12 amino acids. This chain's CDR3 is CSVDRDPTEQFF. CDR3 in DNA: TGCAGCGTAGACCGGGACCCCACAGAGCAGTTCTTC.

This clonotype has more than one count but fewer than ten. V is TRBV28 and J is TRBJ1-2, with D perhaps TRBD1 (5 bases). Trimming left V 4 bases short and J 7 bases short, with 10 bases between. The CDR3 has 12 residues. CDR1 and CDR2 (germline): MDHEN, SYDVKM. Here the CDR3 reads CASSSRGVGYTF. The CDR3 DNA follows: TGTGCCAGCAGTTCCCGGGGGGTTGGCTACACCTTC.

The chain uses TRBV10-3 and TRBJ2-1, with D perhaps TRBD2 (5 bases). The V gene's germline CDR1 is ENHRY and CDR2 SYGVKD. Trimming stripped 2 bases from V and 8 bases from J, with 10 bases between. This CDR3 is built from 13 residues. CDR3 in amino acids: CAISEGGQDEQFF. The CDR3 DNA is TGTGCCATCAGTGAGGGAGGCCAGGATGAGCAGTTCTTC.

The V gene is TRBV9, the J gene TRBJ2-3; the D gene is possibly TRBD1 (7 bases). The V gene's germline CDR1 is SGDLS and CDR2 YYNGEE. Trimming removed 1 base from V and 3 bases from J, with 9 bases in between. The CDR3 extends over 14 amino acids. Here the CDR3 DNA reads TGTGCCAGCAGCGTACCAGGGGGGACAGATACGCAGTATTTT. Its protein product is CASSVPGGTDTQYF.

In its sample, this clonotype was seen a few times. The chain has TRBV10-3 and TRBJ1-1; D is uncertain. The V gene lost 6 bases and the J gene lost 0 bases, with 11 bases spanning the gap. The CDR3 is 14 residues long. Germline CDR1 is ENHRY and CDR2 is SYGVKD. CDR3 in amino acids: CAIRLHLMNTEAFF. DNA for the CDR3: TGTGCCATCAGGCTACACCTCATGAACACTGAAGCTTTCTTT.

There are a few counts of this clonotype. The V gene is TRBV12-3 or TRBV12-4, the J gene TRBJ2-5, with 11 bases fitting TRBD2. The CDR3 has 15 amino acids. J lost 4 bases, V lost 5 bases, and 6 bases had no gene match. The CDR3 sequence: CASSPHSGGAETQYF. DNA of the CDR3: TGTGCCAGCAGTCCCCATAGCGGGGGGGCAGAGACCCAGTACTTC.

The rearrangement uses TRBV6-5 and TRBJ1-2; D is unresolved. Between the trimmed V and J ends, which lost 0 bases and 5 bases, there was a span of 10 bases. The CDR3 totals 14 residues. Germline CDR1 is MNHEY and CDR2 is SVGAGI. CDR3 region: CASSYSIFEYGYTF. CDR3 nucleotides: TGTGCCAGCAGTTACTCGATTTTCGAGTATGGCTACACCTTC.